Reported below is one T cell receptor beta chain. Source study methods: Estimation of nucleated cell counts relied on the amplification of reference gene primers. The table came from immunoSEQ multiplex PCR; TCRdb's copy has only in-frame clones and leaves some out. That table furnishes V, J and clone size, whereas the DNA furnished D and trimming. The sample lists 300,000 to 450,000 clones, more than 85% occurring once. These data belong to a study of blood T cell repertoires in COVID-19. Study background: Samples taken during acute and convalescent COVID-19 were collected in the United States, Italy and Spain. In each case, the material was cDNA or gDNA derived from T cells, B-cell-depleted T cells, or PBMCs.

The CDR3 is 14 amino acids. V lost 6 bases and J 0 bases, leaving 9 bases between the germline ends. Germline assignment: CDR1 LNHDA and CDR2 SQIVND (reference sequence). The receptor was isolated from a human donor in a cohort sampled during active COVID-19. The sequenced sample consisted of peripheral blood. This chain links TRBV19 with TRBJ1-3; D remains unclear. The CDR3 loop reads CASSPGFSGNTIYF. The DNA for the CDR3 is TGTGCCAGTAGCCCAGGCTTCTCTGGAAACACCATATATTTT.